This T cell receptor (beta chain) comes out of a study of spatial heterogeneity in lung cancer (dated by TCRdb to between 2018 and 2021). Some background on the complete study: Beta-chain transcripts were consistently detected in greater numbers than alpha-chain transcripts, which likely reflected higher beta-chain transcript abundance. In the raw uncorrected reads, each unique combination of TCR and UMI appeared more than ten times on average. Both alpha and beta chains were TCR-sequenced in samples taken at surgery, namely 220 tumor regions, under 80 matched nontumor lung samples and 56 PBMC samples. In non-small cell lung cancer, the study quantitatively compared TCR alpha and beta repertoires across several tumor regions, matched nontumor lung, and blood. Nonsynonymous mutation counts, determined by whole-exome sequencing of tumor tissue, were related to TCR repertoire features. Summary of the overall study and its limitations: Ubiquitous expanded tumor TCRs were detected in blood more often at tumor resection than at routine follow-up. Confirming at a functional level the hypothesis that regional TCRs recognize regional mutations was considered to require additional single-cell paired TCR alpha and beta sequencing.

What this sample's time point label stands for: sample taken at primary tumor resection. Samples were obtained from 72 patients with early-stage, untreated non-small cell lung cancer from the lung TRACERx cohort. Without any cell sorting, TCR sequencing was performed on whole RNA extracted either from tumor and nontumor lung tissue or from cryopreserved PBMC samples. Only patients with enough RNA available from two or more tumor regions were chosen for TCR sequencing. This clonotype was seen repeatedly, ten times or more. What this receptor recognizes is not known. The sample holds no much larger clone one base away, and base qualities are not on file. V and J are truncated by 5 bases and 5 bases respectively, leaving an intervening sequence of 19 bases. For CDR1 and CDR2, the germline V gene lists SGHTA and FQGTGA. The CDR3 measures 15 amino acids from cysteine to phenylalanine. Solely the CDR3 DNA is kept, with 45 bases framed from the first base.

Receptors were amplified or captured by 5' RACE. The run used a NextSeq 500. The TCR library protocol attached a unique molecular identifier to each TCR cDNA molecule to allow correction of PCR and sequencing errors. The paper's processing steps were these. Decombinator tools were used for TCR identification, UMI-based error correction and CDR3 extraction. Expanded TCRs were defined as those above a frequency of 2 per 1,000, corresponding to the top 1% of the tumor frequency distribution. Renyi diversity was computed with the R vegan package after each repertoire had been subsampled 100 times to 5,000 TCRs. CDR3 similarity networks were built from amino acid triplet string-kernel similarity, with CDR3s being connected when pairwise similarity was above 0.82. TCRdb redid the processing of the public reads, applying fastp at Q25 and MiXCR, and retained in-frame beta chains. Merged by CDR3 protein, the rows form single entries marked with the most common genes and DNA. None of the V and J calls come from the authors' own analysis; TCRdb made them. This sample comprises roughly 48,000 distinct CDR3 sequences, approximately 5.7% of them detected only once. Around 10% of the sample comes from the top ten.

This TCR came from a male donor with early-stage non-small cell lung cancer. Sequenced material: PBMCs, taken at surgery. The chain is encoded by TRBV7-3 joined to TRBJ2-7; the D segment might be TRBD1 or TRBD2, since each matches 5 bases. DNA sequence: TGTGCCAGCAGCCTATCGGGGACCCTTTACGACGAGCAGTACTTC. It translates to CASSLSGTLYDEQYF.